This entry lists 8 T cell receptor beta chains sequenced from one sample in a study of OX40 agonist ivuxolimab in advanced cancers. The repertoire was sequenced with immunoSEQ multiplex PCR; TCRdb's copy has only in-frame clones and lacks some. The profile shows 55,000 to 60,000 clones, over 80% of them singletons. The material was CD4+ or CD8+ T cells sorted from blood, obtained in a trial of the OX40 agonist ivuxolimab. All receptors derive from an adult with an advanced solid tumor such as melanoma, head and neck, liver or kidney cancer.

This clone is a singleton in its sample. V and J are TRBV2 and TRBJ1-6; the D gene is possibly TRBD1 (6 bases). CDR1 SNHLY and CDR2 FYNNEI come from the germline V gene. This CDR3 is built from 15 residues. Trimming cost V 3 bases and J 8 bases, with 14 bases left between them. The DNA of the CDR3 is TGTGCCAGCAGTGAGGCAGACAGGTCTTATTCACCCCTCCACTTT. This sequence encodes CASSEADRSYSPLHF. Full variable domain (outside the CDR3, taken from reference TRBV2 and TRBJ1-6): EPEVTQTPSHQVTQMGQEVILRCVPISNHLYFYWYRQILGQKVEFLVSFYNNEISEKSEIFDDQFSVERPDGSNFTLKIRSTKLEDSAMYFCASSEADRSYSPLHFGNGTRLTVT.

This clone was recorded once. The chain carries TRBV10-1 and TRBJ1-3, with TRBD1 matching over 8 bases. There are 13 residues in the CDR3. CDR1 and CDR2 from the germline V gene are WNHNN and SYGVQD (reference sequence). Trimming removed 9 bases from V and 3 bases from J; junction bases left unmatched: 4. This CDR3 reads CARTGASGNTIYF. In nucleotides, the CDR3 is TGCGCCAGGACAGGGGCTAGTGGAAACACCATATATTTT.

The V call is TRBV10-1, the J call TRBJ2-1; D perhaps matches TRBD2 (6 bases). The CDR3 runs 15 residues. Germline CDR1 and CDR2: WNHNN and SYGVQD (reference sequence). Trimming removed 3 bases at V and 3 bases at J, with 12 bases between. CDR3 sequence (DNA): TGCGCCAGCAGTGAAGAGGCGGGGCACTACAATGAGCAGTTCTTC. Amino acids: CASSEEAGHYNEQFF.

The chain links TRBV5-4 to TRBJ1-1; unclear D gene. The V end lost 0 bases, the J end lost 5 bases, and 14 bases lay between the germline ends. Germline V gene sequence: CDR1 SGHNT, CDR2 YYREEE (reference sequence). The CDR3 length is 15 residues. The CDR3 DNA sequence: TGTGCCAGCAGCTTGGTGGGGTCCCGGGCGACTGAAGCTTTCTTT. Protein product: CASSLVGSRATEAFF.

V and J are TRBV4-3 and TRBJ2-1; 10 positions match TRBD2. V was clipped by 8 bases and J by 4 bases; unmatched bases: 5. The germline gives CDR1 LGHNA, CDR2 YSLEER. The CDR3 is made up of 14 amino acids. CDR3 bases: TGCGCCAGCCGGACGGGACTAGCGTACAATGAGCAGTTCTTC. Amino acid sequence: CASRTGLAYNEQFF.

The gene calls are TRBV18 and TRBJ1-5; D is ambiguous. Trimming removed 1 base from V and 0 bases from J, with 10 bases in between. Germline-derived CDR1 and CDR2 are KGHSH and LQKENI. The CDR3 is 16 amino acids. CDR3 residues: CASSPLAPDSNQPQHF. In DNA, the CDR3 is TGTGCCAGCTCACCACTGGCCCCAGATAGCAATCAGCCCCAGCATTTT.

The gene calls are TRBV29-1 and TRBJ1-1; TRBD1 is a possible D gene (5 bases). This CDR3 region has 12 residues. With 4 bases removed from V and 1 base from J, the gap between germline ends came to 7 bases. Germline V gives CDR1 SQVTM, CDR2 ANQGSEA. The CDR3 coding sequence is TGCAGCGTTGCCGGGGGGAACACTGAAGCTTTCTTT. Its protein product is CSVAGGNTEAFF.

V gene TRBV7-7 combines with J gene TRBJ2-2, with TRBD2 matching over 8 bases. Germline lookup yields CDR1 SSHAT and CDR2 FNYEAQ (reference sequence). The CDR3 contains 15 residues. The V gene end was trimmed by 3 bases and the J gene end by 5 bases; junction bases not matched to a gene: 5. As DNA, the CDR3 is TGTGCCAGCAGCTTCGGGGGGGCAAGGACCGGGGAGCTGTTTTTT. This encodes CASSFGGARTGELFF.